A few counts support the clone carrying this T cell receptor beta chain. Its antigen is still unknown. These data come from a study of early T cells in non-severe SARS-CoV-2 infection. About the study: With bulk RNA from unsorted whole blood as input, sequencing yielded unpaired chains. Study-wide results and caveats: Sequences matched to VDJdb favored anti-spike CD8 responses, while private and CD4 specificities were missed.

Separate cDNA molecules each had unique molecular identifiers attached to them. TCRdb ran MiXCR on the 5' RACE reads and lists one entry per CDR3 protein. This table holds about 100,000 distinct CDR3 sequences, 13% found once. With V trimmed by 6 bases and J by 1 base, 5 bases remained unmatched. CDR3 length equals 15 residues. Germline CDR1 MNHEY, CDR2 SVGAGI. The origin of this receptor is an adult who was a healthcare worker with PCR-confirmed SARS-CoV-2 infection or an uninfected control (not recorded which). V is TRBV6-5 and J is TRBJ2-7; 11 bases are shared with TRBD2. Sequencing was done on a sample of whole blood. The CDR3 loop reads CASRSSGGTSYEQYF. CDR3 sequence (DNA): TGTGCCAGCAGATCTAGCGGGGGGACGTCCTACGAGCAGTACTTC.